This T cell receptor (beta chain) was sequenced in a study of technical replicates of blood from a handful of donors. The germline V gene has CDR1 PRHDT and CDR2 FYEKMQ (reference sequence). V was clipped by 8 bases and J by 0 bases; unmatched bases: 3. This CDR3 has 13 amino acids. Measured with immunoSEQ multiplex PCR; TCRdb has only the in-frame clones, and not every one. Of about 97,000 clones listed, 95% to 97% are singletons. Sequenced sample: T cells isolated from PBMCs. The receptor comes from a human donor in good health. The chain is built from TRBV13 and TRBJ1-1; 7 bases are shared with TRBD1. CDR3 DNA sequence: TGTGCCAGCCGACAGGGAGTGAACACTGAAGCTTTCTTT. Translated, it gives CASRQGVNTEAFF. Variable domain in full (rest from reference TRBV13 and TRBJ1-1): AAGVIQSPRHLIKEKRETATLKCYPIPRHDTVYWYQQGPGQDPQFLISFYEKMQSDKGSIPDRFSAQQFSDYHSELNMSSLELGDSALYFCASRQGVNTEAFFGQGTRLTVV.